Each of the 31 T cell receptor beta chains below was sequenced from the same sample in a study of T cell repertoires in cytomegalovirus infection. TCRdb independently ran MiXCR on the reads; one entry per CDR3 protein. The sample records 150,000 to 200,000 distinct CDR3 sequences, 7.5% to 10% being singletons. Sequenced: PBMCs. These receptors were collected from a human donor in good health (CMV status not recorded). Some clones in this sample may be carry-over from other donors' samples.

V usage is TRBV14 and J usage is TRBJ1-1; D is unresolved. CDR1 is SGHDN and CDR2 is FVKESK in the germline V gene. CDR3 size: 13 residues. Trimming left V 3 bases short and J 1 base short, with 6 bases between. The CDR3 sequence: CASSQWGNTEAFF. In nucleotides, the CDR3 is TGTGCCAGCAGCCAGTGGGGGAACACTGAAGCTTTCTTT.

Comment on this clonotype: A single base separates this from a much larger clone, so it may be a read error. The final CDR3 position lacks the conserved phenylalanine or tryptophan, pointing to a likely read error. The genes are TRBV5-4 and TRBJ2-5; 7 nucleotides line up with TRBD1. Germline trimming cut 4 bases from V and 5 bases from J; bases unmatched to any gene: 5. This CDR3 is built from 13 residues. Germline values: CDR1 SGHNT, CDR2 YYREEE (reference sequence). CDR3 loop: CASSRGTVETQYS. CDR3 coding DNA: TGTGCCAGCAGCAGGGGGACAGTGGAGACCCAGTACTCC.

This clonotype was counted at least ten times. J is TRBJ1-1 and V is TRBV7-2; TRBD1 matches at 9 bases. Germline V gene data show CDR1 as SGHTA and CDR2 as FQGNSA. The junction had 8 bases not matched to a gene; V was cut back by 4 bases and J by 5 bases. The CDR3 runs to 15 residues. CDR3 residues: CASSYKQGAGTEAFF. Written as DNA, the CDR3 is TGTGCCAGCAGCTACAAACAGGGGGCCGGGACTGAAGCTTTCTTT. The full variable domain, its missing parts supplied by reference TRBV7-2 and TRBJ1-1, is GAGVSQSPSNKVTEKGKDVELRCDPISGHTALYWYRQSLGQGLEFLIYFQGNSAPDKSGLPSDRFSAERTGGSVSTLTIQRTQQEDSAVYLCASSYKQGAGTEAFFGQGTRLTVV.

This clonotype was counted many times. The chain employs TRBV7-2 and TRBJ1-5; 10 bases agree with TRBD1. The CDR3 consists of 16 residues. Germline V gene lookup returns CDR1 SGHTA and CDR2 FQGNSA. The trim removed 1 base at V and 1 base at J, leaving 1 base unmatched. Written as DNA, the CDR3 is TGTGCCAGCAGCTTAGTGGGACAGGGGAGCAATCAGCCCCAGCATTTT. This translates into CASSLVGQGSNQPQHF.

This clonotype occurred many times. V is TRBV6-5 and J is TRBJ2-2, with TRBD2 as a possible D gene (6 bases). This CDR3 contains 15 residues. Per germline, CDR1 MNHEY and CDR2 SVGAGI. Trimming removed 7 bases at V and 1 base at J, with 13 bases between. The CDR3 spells CASIKGRGNTGELFF. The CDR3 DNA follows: TGTGCCAGCATCAAAGGGCGGGGGAACACCGGGGAGCTGTTTTTT.

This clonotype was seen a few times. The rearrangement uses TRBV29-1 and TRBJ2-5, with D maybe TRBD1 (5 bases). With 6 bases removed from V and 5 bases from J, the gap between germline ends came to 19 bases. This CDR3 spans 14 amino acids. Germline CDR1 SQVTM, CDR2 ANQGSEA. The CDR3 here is CSVCETQGSETQYF. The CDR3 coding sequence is TGCAGCGTCTGCGAAACTCAGGGATCGGAGACCCAGTACTTC.

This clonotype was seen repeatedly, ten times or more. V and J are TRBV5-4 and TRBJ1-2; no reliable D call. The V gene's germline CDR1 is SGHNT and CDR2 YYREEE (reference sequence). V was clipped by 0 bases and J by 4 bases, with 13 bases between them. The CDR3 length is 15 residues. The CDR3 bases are TGTGCCAGCAGCTTGGCCGTGGAGTACTTCTATGGCTACACCTTC. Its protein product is CASSLAVEYFYGYTF.

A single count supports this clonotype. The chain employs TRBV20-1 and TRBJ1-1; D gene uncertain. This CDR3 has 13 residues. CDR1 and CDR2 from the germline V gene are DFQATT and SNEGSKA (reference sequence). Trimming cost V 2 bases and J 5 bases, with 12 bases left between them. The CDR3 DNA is TGCAGTGCTAGAATGGGAAGAGTGACTGAAGCTTTCTTT. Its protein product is CSARMGRVTEAFF.

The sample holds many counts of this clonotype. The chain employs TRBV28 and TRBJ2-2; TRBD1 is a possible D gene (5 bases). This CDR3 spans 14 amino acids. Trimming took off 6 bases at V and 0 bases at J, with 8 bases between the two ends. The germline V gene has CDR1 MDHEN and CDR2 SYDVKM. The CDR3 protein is CASRGAPNTGELFF. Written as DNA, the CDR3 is TGTGCCAGCAGAGGGGCCCCGAACACCGGGGAGCTGTTTTTT.

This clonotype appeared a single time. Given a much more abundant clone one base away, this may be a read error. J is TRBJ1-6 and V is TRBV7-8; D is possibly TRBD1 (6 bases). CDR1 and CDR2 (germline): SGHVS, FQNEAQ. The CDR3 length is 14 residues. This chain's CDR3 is CAISFGQINSPLHF. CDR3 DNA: TGTGCCATCAGCTTCGGACAGATTAATTCACCCCTCCACTTT.

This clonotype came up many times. CDR3 DNA sequence: TGTGCCATCAGTGATCCCGGGGGGTTCACCGGGGAGCTGTTTTTT. It encodes CAISDPGGFTGELFF. The chain uses TRBV10-3 and TRBJ2-2, with TRBD2 matching over 7 bases. V gave up 3 bases and J gave up 4 bases; unmatched junction bases: 5. Germline-derived CDR1 and CDR2 are ENHRY and SYGVKD. This CDR3 has 15 amino acids.

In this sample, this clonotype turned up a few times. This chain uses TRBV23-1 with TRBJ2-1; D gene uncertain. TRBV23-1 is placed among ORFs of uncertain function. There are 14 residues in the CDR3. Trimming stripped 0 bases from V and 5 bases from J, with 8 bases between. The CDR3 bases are TGCGCCAGCAGTCAATCACCCCCCCACAATGAGCAGTTCTTC. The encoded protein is CASSQSPPHNEQFF.

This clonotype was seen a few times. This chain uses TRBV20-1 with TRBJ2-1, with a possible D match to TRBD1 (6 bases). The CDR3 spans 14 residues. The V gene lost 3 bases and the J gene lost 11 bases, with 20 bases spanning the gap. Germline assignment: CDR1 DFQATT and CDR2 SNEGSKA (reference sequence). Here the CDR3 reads CSARAGVTRGQQFF. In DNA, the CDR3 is TGCAGTGCTAGGGCCGGAGTCACCAGGGGTCAGCAGTTCTTC.

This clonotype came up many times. CDR3 residues: CASSQDRTQAFF. In DNA, the CDR3 is TGCGCCAGCAGCCAAGATCGGACACAAGCTTTCTTT. The chain couples TRBV4-1 to TRBJ1-1; D is perhaps TRBD1 (5 bases). V was shortened by 0 bases and J by 9 bases, with 8 bases between the two germline ends. Germline values: CDR1 MGHRA, CDR2 YSYEKL. This CDR3 spans 12 amino acids.

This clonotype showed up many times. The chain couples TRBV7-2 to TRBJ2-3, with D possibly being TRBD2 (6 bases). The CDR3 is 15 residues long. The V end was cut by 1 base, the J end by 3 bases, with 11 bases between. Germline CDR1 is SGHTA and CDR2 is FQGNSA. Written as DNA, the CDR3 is TGTGCCAGCAGCTTAGAGTTCGGGAGAACAGATACGCAGTATTTT. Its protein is CASSLEFGRTDTQYF.

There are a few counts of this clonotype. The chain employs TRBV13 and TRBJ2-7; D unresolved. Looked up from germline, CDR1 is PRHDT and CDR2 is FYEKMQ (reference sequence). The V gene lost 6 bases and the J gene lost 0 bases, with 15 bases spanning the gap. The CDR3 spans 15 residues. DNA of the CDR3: TGTGCCAGCAGTGGCCCCCCTCGAGGCTCCTACGAGCAGTACTTC. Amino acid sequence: CASSGPPRGSYEQYF.

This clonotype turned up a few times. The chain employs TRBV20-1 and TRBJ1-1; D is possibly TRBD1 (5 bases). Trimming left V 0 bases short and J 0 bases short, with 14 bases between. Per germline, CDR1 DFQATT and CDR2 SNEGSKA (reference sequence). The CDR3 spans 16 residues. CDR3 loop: CSARDFRRGMNTEAFF. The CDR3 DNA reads TGCAGTGCTAGAGATTTCAGGCGGGGGATGAACACTGAAGCTTTCTTT.

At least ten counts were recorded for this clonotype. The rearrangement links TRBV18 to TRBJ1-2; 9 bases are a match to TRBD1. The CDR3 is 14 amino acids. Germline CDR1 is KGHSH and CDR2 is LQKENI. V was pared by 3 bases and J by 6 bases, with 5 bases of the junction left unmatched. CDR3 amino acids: CASSPSRTGDGYTF. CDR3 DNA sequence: TGTGCCAGCTCACCTTCCAGGACAGGGGATGGCTACACCTTC.

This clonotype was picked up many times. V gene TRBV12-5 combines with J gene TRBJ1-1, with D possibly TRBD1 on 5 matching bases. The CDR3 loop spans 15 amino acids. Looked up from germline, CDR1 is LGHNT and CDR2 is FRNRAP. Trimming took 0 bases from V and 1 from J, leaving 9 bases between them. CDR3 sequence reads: CASGLVGLKNTEAFF. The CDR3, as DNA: TGTGCTAGTGGTTTGGTGGGACTCAAGAACACTGAAGCTTTCTTT.

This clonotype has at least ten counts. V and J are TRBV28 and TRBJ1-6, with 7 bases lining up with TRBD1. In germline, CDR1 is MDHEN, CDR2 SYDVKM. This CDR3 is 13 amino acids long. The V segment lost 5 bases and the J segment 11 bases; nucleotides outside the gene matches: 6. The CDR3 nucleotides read TGTGCCAGCAGTAGTAACAGGGGAACACCCCTCCACTTT. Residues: CASSSNRGTPLHF.

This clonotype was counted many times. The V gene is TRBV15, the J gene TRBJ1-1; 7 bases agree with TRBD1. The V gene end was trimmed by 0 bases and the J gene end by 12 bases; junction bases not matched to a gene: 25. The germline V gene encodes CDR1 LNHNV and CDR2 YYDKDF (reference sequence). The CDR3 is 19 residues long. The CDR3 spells CATSRDGGRDSGARGRTFF. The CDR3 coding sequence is TGTGCCACCAGCAGAGATGGGGGCCGGGACAGTGGGGCTCGCGGGAGAACTTTCTTT.

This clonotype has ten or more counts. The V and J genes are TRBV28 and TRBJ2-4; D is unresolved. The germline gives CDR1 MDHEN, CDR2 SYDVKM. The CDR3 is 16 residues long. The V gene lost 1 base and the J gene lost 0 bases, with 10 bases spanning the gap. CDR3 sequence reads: CASSLYPAVAKNIQYF. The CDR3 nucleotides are TGTGCCAGCAGTTTATACCCCGCCGTAGCCAAAAACATTCAGTACTTC.

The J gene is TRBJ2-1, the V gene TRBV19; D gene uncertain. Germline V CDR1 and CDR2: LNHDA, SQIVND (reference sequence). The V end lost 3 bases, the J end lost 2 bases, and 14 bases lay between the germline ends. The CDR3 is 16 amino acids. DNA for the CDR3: TGTGCCAGTAGTATGCGACCGGTGTCGGCCTACAATGAGCAGTTCTTC. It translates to CASSMRPVSAYNEQFF. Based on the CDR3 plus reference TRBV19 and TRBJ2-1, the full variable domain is DGGITQSPKYLFRKEGQNVTLSCEQNLNHDAMYWYRQDPGQGLRLIYYSQIVNDFQKGDIAEGYSVSREKKESFPLTVTSAQKNPTAFYLCASSMRPVSAYNEQFFGPGTRLTVL.

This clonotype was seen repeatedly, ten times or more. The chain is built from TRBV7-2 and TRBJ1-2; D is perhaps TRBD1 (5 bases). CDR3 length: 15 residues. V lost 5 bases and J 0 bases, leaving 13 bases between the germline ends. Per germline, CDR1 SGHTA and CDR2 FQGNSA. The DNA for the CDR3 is TGTGCCAGCAGCCCCGCGGGGCCAGCTAACTATGGCTACACCTTC. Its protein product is CASSPAGPANYGYTF.

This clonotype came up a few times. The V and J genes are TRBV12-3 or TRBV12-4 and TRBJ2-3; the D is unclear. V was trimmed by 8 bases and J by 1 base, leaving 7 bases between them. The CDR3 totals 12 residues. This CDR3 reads CASGVGTDTQYF. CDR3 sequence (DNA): TGTGCCAGCGGGGTAGGCACAGATACGCAGTATTTT.

The CDR3 DNA sequence: TGTGCCAGCAGTGAATGGCCGCCGGCTAATGAAAAACTGTTTTTT. Its translation is CASSEWPPANEKLFF. V gene TRBV2 combines with J gene TRBJ1-4; D not certain. The CDR3 has 15 residues. Germline V gives CDR1 SNHLY, CDR2 FYNNEI. Deletions cut 2 bases from V and 3 bases from J, with 10 bases between.

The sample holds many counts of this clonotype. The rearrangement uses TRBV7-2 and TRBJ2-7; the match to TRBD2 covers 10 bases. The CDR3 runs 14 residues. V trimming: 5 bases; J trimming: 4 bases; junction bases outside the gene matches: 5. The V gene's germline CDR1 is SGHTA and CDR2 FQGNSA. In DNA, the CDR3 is TGTGCCAGCAGCCCTAGCGGGGGCTTGTACGAGCAGTACTTC. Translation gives CASSPSGGLYEQYF. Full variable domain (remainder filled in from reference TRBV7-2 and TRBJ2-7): GAGVSQSPSNKVTEKGKDVELRCDPISGHTALYWYRQSLGQGLEFLIYFQGNSAPDKSGLPSDRFSAERTGGSVSTLTIQRTQQEDSAVYLCASSPSGGLYEQYFGPGTRLTVT.

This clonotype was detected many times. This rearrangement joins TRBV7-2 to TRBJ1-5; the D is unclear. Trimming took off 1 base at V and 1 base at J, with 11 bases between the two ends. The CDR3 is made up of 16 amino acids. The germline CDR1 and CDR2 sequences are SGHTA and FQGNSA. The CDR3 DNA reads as TGTGCCAGCAGCTTAGTGGGGAGTGGAAGCAATCAGCCCCAGCATTTT. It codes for CASSLVGSGSNQPQHF.

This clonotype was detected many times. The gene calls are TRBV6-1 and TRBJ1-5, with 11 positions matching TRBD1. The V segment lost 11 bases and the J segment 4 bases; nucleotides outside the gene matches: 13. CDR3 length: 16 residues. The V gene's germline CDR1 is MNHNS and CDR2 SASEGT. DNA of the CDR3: TGTGCCGGCGGACAGGGGGCGTTCGATAGGAATCAGCCCCAGCATTTT. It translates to CAGGQGAFDRNQPQHF.

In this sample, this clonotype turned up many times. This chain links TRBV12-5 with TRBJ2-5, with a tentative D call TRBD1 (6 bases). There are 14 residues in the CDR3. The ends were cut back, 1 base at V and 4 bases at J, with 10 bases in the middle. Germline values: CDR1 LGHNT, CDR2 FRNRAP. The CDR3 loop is CASGLGGPSETQYF. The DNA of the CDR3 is TGTGCTAGTGGTTTGGGGGGGCCTTCAGAGACCCAGTACTTC.

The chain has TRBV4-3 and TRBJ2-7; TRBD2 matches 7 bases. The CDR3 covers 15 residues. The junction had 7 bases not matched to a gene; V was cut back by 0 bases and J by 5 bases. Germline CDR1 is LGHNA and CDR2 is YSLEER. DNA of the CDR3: TGCGCCAGCAGCCAAGAGGGGGGAGGGCTAAACGAGCAGTACTTC. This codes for CASSQEGGGLNEQYF.